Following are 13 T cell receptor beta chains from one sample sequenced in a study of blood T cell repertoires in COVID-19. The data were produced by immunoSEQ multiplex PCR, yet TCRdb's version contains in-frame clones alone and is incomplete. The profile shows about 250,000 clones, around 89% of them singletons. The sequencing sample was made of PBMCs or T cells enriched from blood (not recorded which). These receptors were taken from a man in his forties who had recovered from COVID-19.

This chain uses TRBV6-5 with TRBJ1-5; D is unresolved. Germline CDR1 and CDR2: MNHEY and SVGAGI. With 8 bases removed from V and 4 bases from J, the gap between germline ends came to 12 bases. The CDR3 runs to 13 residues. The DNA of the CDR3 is TGTGCCAGCGGGAGTGTTTCTAATCAGCCCCAGCATTTT. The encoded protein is CASGSVSNQPQHF.

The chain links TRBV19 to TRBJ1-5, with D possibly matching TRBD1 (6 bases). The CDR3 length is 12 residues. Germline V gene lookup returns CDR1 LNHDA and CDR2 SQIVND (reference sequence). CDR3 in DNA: TGTGGAAGTCAGGGGAACAATCAGCCCCAGCATTTT. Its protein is CGSQGNNQPQHF.

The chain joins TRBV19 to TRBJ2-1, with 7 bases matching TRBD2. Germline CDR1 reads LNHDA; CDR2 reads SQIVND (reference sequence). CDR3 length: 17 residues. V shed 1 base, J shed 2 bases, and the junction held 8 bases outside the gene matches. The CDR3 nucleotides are TGTGCCAGTAGTATAGTGGTCGGCCTAGCGGCCTACAATGAGCAGTTCTTC. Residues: CASSIVVGLAAYNEQFF.

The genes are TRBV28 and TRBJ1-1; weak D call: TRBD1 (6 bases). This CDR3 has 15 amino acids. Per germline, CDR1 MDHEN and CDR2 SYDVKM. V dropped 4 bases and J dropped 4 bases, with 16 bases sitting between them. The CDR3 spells CASSSSQGVGTEAFF. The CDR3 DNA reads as TGTGCCAGCAGTTCCTCACAGGGTGTCGGCACTGAAGCTTTCTTT. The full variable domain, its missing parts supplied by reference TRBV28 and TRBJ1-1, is DVKVTQSSRYLVKRTGEKVFLECVQDMDHENMFWYRQDPGLGLRLIYFSYDVKMKEKGDIPEGYSVSREKKERFSLILESASTNQTSMYLCASSSSQGVGTEAFFGQGTRLTVV.

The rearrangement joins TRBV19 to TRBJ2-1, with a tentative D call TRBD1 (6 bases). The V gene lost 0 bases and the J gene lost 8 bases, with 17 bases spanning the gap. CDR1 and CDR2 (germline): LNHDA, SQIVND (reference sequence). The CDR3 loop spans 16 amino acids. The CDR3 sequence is CASSIDRLAGDHEQFF. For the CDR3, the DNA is TGTGCCAGTAGTATAGATCGTTTGGCAGGGGACCATGAGCAGTTCTTC.

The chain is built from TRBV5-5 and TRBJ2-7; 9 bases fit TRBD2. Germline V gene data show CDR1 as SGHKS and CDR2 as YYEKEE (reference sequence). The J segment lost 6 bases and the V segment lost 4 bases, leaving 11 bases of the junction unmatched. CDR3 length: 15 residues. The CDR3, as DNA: TGTGCCAGCAGCCGGACCGTAGCGGGAGTCGGCGAGCAGTACTTC. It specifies CASSRTVAGVGEQYF.

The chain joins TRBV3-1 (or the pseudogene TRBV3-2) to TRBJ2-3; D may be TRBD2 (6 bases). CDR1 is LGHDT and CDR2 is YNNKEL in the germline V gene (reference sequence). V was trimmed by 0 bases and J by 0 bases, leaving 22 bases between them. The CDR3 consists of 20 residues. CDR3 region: CASSQEWLALSYTSTDTQYF. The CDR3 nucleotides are TGTGCCAGCAGCCAAGAATGGCTAGCGCTCTCGTATACTAGCACAGATACGCAGTATTTT.

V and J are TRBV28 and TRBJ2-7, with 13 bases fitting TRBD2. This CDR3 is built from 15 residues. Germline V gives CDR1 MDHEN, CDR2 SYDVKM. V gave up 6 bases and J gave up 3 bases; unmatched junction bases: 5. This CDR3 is CASREGLAGVYEQYF. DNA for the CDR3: TGTGCCAGCAGAGAAGGACTAGCGGGAGTCTACGAGCAGTACTTC. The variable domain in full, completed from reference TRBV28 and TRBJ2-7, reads DVKVTQSSRYLVKRTGEKVFLECVQDMDHENMFWYRQDPGLGLRLIYFSYDVKMKEKGDIPEGYSVSREKKERFSLILESASTNQTSMYLCASREGLAGVYEQYFGPGTRLTVT.

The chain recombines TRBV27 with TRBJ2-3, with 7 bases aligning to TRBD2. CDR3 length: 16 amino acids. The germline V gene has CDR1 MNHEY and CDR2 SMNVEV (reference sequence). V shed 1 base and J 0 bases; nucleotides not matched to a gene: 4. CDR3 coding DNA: TGTGCCAGCAGTTTATGGGGGGGGACTAGCACAGATACGCAGTATTTT. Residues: CASSLWGGTSTDTQYF.

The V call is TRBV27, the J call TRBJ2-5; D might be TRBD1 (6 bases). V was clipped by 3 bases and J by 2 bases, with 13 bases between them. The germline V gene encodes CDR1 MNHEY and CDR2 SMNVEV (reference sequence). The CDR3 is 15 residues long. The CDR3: CASSLETGPQETQYF. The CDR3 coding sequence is TGTGCCAGCAGTTTGGAGACAGGCCCGCAAGAGACCCAGTACTTC.

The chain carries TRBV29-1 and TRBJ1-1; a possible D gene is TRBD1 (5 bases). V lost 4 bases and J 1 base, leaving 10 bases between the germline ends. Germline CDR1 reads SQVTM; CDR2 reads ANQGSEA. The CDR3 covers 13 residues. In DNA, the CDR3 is TGCAGCGTTGCGACAGTAAAGAACACTGAAGCTTTCTTT. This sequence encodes CSVATVKNTEAFF.

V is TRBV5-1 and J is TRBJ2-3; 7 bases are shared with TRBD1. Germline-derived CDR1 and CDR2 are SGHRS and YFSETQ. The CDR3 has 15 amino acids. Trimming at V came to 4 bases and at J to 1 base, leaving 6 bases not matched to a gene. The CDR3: CASSPRQGRTDTQYF. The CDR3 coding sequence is TGCGCCAGCAGCCCCCGACAGGGTCGCACAGATACGCAGTATTTT.

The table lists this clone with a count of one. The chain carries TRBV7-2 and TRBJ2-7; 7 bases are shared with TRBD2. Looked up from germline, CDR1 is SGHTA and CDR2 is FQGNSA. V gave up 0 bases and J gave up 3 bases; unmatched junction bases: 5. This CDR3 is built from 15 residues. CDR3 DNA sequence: TGTGCCAGCAGCTTAGCCGGACTAGGAAACTACGAGCAGTACTTC. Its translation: CASSLAGLGNYEQYF. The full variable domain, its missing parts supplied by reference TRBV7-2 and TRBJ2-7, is GAGVSQSPSNKVTEKGKDVELRCDPISGHTALYWYRQSLGQGLEFLIYFQGNSAPDKSGLPSDRFSAERTGGSVSTLTIQRTQQEDSAVYLCASSLAGLGNYEQYFGPGTRLTVT.